This T cell receptor beta chain was observed in a study of shared clonotypes between healthy human individuals. The V end was cut by 4 bases, the J end by 6 bases, with 15 bases between. The CDR3 contains 14 residues. CDR1 is MNHNS and CDR2 is SASEGT in the germline V gene. The repertoire was sequenced with immunoSEQ multiplex PCR; TCRdb's copy has only in-frame clones and lacks some. Of 550,000 to 800,000 clones in the sample, 90% were seen once. Source material: memory CD8+ T cells from PBMCs. Subset of the sample: CD45RO+ cells pooled with CCR7-negative TemRA cells. This receptor was identified in a man in his late teens or twenties in good health. Some clones in this sample may be carry-over from other donors' samples. This sequence joins TRBV6-1 and TRBJ1-1; D possibly corresponds to TRBD1 (5 bases). The CDR3 sequence: CASSGDWTWAEAFF. CDR3 DNA: TGTGCCAGCAGTGGGGACTGGACTTGGGCTGAAGCTTTCTTT.